These 28 T cell receptor beta chains came from one sample sequenced in a study of T cells after yellow fever vaccination. One entry per CDR3 protein results from TCRdb running MiXCR on the 5' RACE reads. The sample comprises around 310,000 distinct CDR3 sequences, around 4.5% of which are singletons, and around 19% rests with the top ten. This specimen was PBMCs, taken 15 days after the yellow fever booster vaccination. The receptors shown here come from a man between 18 and 35 years old who received the YFV17D yellow fever vaccine.

CDR3 coding DNA: TGTGCCAGCAGCCAAAGGTCGGGGAACACTGAAGCTTTCTTT. It encodes CASSQRSGNTEAFF. This sequence joins TRBV3-1 and TRBJ1-1; D remains unclear. The CDR3 is 14 amino acids. Germline values: CDR1 LGHDT, CDR2 YNNKEL (reference sequence). Deletions cut 2 bases from V and 1 base from J, with 8 bases between.

This clonotype was counted only a few times. Here the CDR3 reads CASSPLAGAEETQYF. The CDR3 DNA reads TGTGCCAGCTCACCACTAGCGGGGGCGGAAGAGACCCAGTACTTC. The chain couples TRBV18 to TRBJ2-5; 9 bases map to TRBD2. The ends lost 1 base at V and 3 bases at J; junction bases unmatched: 3. The CDR3 runs to 15 residues. Germline lookup yields CDR1 KGHSH and CDR2 LQKENI.

This clonotype has at least ten counts. The rearrangement joins TRBV12-3 or TRBV12-4 to TRBJ2-7; 7 nucleotides match TRBD1. CDR3 size: 14 residues. V was pared by 4 bases and J by 1 base, with 4 bases of the junction left unmatched. The CDR3 loop is CASSYGQDSYEQYF. DNA of the CDR3: TGTGCCAGCAGTTACGGACAGGATTCCTACGAGCAGTACTTC.

This clonotype was found many times. V and J are TRBV5-1 and TRBJ2-1, with D tentatively TRBD2 (5 bases). V was clipped by 5 bases and J by 2 bases, with 14 bases between them. The germline V gene encodes CDR1 SGHRS and CDR2 YFSETQ. The CDR3 runs 15 residues. In DNA form, the CDR3 reads TGCGCCAGCAGGGTAGCGTCGGAGCCCTACAATGAGCAGTTCTTC. This gives the protein CASRVASEPYNEQFF.

This clonotype was picked up many times. The CDR3 sequence: CASSQDTTGYLTGEQYV. The CDR3 region has the DNA TGCGCCAGCAGCCAAGATACAACAGGCTACTTGACGGGAGAGCAGTACGTC. The gene calls are TRBV4-1 and TRBJ2-7; D tentatively reads TRBD1 or TRBD2 (5 bases each). V shed 0 bases and J shed 7 bases, with 22 bases lying between them. There are 17 residues in the CDR3. Germline V gene data show CDR1 as MGHRA and CDR2 as YSYEKL.

There are many counts of this clonotype. The rearrangement links TRBV7-9 to TRBJ2-3, with D possibly being TRBD2 (5 bases). The germline gives CDR1 SEHNR, CDR2 FQNEAQ (reference sequence). The CDR3 runs to 15 residues. Trimming took 0 bases from V and 2 from J, leaving 9 bases between them. CDR3 sequence reads: CASSLASGDTDTQYF. CDR3 nucleotides: TGTGCCAGCAGCTTAGCCAGCGGAGACACAGATACGCAGTATTTT. Complete variable domain (other parts from reference TRBV7-9 and TRBJ2-3): DTGVSQNPRHKITKRGQNVTFRCDPISEHNRLYWYRQTLGQGPEFLTYFQNEAQLEKSRLLSDRFSAERPKGSFSTLEIQRTEQGDSAMYLCASSLASGDTDTQYFGPGTRLTVL.

This clonotype was found many times. The chain is built from TRBV20-1 and TRBJ2-3; 9 positions match TRBD2. In germline, CDR1 is DFQATT, CDR2 SNEGSKA (reference sequence). V lost 6 bases to trimming and J lost 5 bases; unmatched junction nucleotides: 15. This CDR3 region has 16 residues. In nucleotides, the CDR3 is TGCAGTGCCTCTCAGGGGCGGGGGGGCCGCGGAGATACGCAGTATTTT. Its translation: CSASQGRGGRGDTQYF.

The V and J genes are TRBV7-6 and TRBJ2-3; perhaps TRBD1 as D (6 bases). From germline, CDR1 is SGHVS and CDR2 FNYEAQ. The CDR3 is made up of 16 amino acids. V gave up 8 bases and J gave up 2 bases, with 20 bases separating them. The CDR3 is CASLICRDTFTDTQYF. The CDR3, as DNA: TGTGCCAGCCTCATATGCCGGGACACCTTCACAGATACGCAGTATTTT.

This clonotype has at least ten counts. This chain links TRBV6-5 with TRBJ1-4, with D unclear. This CDR3 is built from 14 residues. The germline V and J ends were trimmed by 10 bases and 4 bases, with 16 bases remaining between them. CDR1 is MNHEY, CDR2 SVGAGI, per germline. In DNA, the CDR3 is TGTGCCACAAGAAGGGCCTCCGGTAATGAAAAACTGTTTTTT. It codes for CATRRASGNEKLFF.

This clonotype was observed at least ten times. V and J are TRBV6-6 and TRBJ2-2; D not certain. Germline lookup yields CDR1 MNHNY and CDR2 SVGAGI (reference sequence). The CDR3 runs to 15 residues. Between the trimmed V and J ends, which lost 2 bases and 4 bases, there was a span of 11 bases. The CDR3 DNA reads TGTGCCAGCAGTTACACTGGACCGGGCACCGGGGAGCTGTTTTTT. Protein: CASSYTGPGTGELFF.

The chain combines TRBV18 with TRBJ2-7, with 7 bases matching TRBD2. V shed 7 bases and J 3 bases; nucleotides not matched to a gene: 9. Germline CDR1 reads KGHSH; CDR2 reads LQKENI. The CDR3 loop spans 14 amino acids. This CDR3 is CASFVGGGFYEQYF. For the CDR3, the DNA is TGTGCCAGCTTCGTAGGCGGGGGATTCTACGAGCAGTACTTC.

This clonotype has ten or more counts. The rearrangement joins TRBV5-6 to TRBJ2-7; D not certain. Germline-derived CDR1 and CDR2 are SGHDT and YYEEEE. The CDR3 consists of 12 residues. The V end was cut by 1 base, the J end by 0 bases, with 2 bases between. In DNA form, the CDR3 reads TGTGCCAGCAGCTTGAACTCCTACGAGCAGTACTTC. This encodes CASSLNSYEQYF.

This clonotype was seen ten or more times. The chain employs TRBV29-1 and TRBJ2-5, with TRBD1 as a possible D gene (6 bases). The V gene's germline CDR1 is SQVTM and CDR2 ANQGSEA. This CDR3 is 12 amino acids long. The V and J ends lost 5 bases and 5 bases respectively, with 12 bases between them. The CDR3 sequence: CSVTQGRETQYF. The CDR3, as DNA: TGCAGCGTTACACAGGGTCGGGAGACCCAGTACTTC. The full variable domain, in which reference TRBV29-1 and TRBJ2-5 provide the parts outside the CDR3, is SAVISQKPSRDICQRGTSLTIQCQVDSQVTMMFWYRQQPGQSLTLIATANQGSEATYESGFVIDKFPISRPNLTFSTLTVSNMSPEDSSIYLCSVTQGRETQYFGPGTRLLVL.

This clonotype came up a few times. V is TRBV4-3 and J is TRBJ2-2; D unresolved. This CDR3 spans 15 amino acids. Per the germline V gene, CDR1 is LGHNA and CDR2 is YSLEER. Trimming cost V 1 base and J 5 bases, with 11 bases left between them. Here the CDR3 reads CASSQGQAPTGELFF. For the CDR3, the DNA is TGCGCCAGCAGCCAAGGCCAAGCGCCGACCGGGGAGCTGTTTTTT.

This clonotype was recorded at least ten times. This chain connects TRBV7-2 to TRBJ2-4, with D possibly being TRBD1 (5 bases). The CDR3 contains 15 residues. In germline, CDR1 is SGHTA, CDR2 FQGNSA. Trimming removed 2 bases from V and 6 bases from J, with 14 bases in between. The CDR3 sequence: CASSLSMGQGNIQYF. The CDR3 region has the DNA TGTGCCAGCAGCTTATCTATGGGGCAGGGAAACATTCAGTACTTC.

This clonotype has at least ten counts. The CDR3 is CASSPNGGANTGELFF. The CDR3 region has the DNA TGTGCCAGCAGCCCAAACGGGGGAGCGAACACCGGGGAGCTGTTTTTT. The chain carries TRBV7-2 and TRBJ2-2, with a possible D match to TRBD2 (6 bases). V was cut by 5 bases and J by 0 bases, with 13 bases left in between. CDR1 SGHTA and CDR2 FQGNSA come from the germline V gene. The CDR3 contains 16 residues.

This clonotype was counted many times. The rearrangement uses TRBV5-1 and TRBJ2-3; 8 bases agree with TRBD1. Germline CDR1 SGHRS, CDR2 YFSETQ. This CDR3 contains 14 residues. V shed 0 bases and J 6 bases; nucleotides not matched to a gene: 3. The CDR3 bases are TGCGCCAGCAGCTTGGAACAGGGGGGCGATACGCAGTATTTT. It is translated as CASSLEQGGDTQYF.

This clonotype was seen a few times. V and J are TRBV12-3 or TRBV12-4 and TRBJ1-5, with unresolved D. Trimming stripped 2 bases from V and 6 bases from J, with 11 bases between. This CDR3 spans 14 amino acids. The CDR3 is CASSLLGRAQPQHF. Here the CDR3 DNA reads TGTGCCAGCAGTTTACTGGGCCGTGCTCAGCCCCAGCATTTT.

The V and J genes are TRBV5-4 and TRBJ1-1; D gene unclear. The CDR3 length is 14 residues. The germline CDR1 and CDR2 sequences are SGHNT and YYREEE (reference sequence). V lost 0 bases to trimming and J lost 1 base, with 7 bases between them. The CDR3 DNA reads TGTGCCAGCAGCTTGGTCCGGGAGAACACTGAAGCTTTCTTT. It codes for CASSLVRENTEAFF.

The rearrangement uses TRBV2 and TRBJ1-1; the match to TRBD1 covers 7 bases. Trimming removed 6 bases from V and 1 base from J; junction bases left unmatched: 8. The CDR3 consists of 15 residues. The germline CDR1 and CDR2 sequences are SNHLY and FYNNEI. In nucleotides, the CDR3 is TGTGCCAGCAGCGGCGTCGGGACAGAGAACACTGAAGCTTTCTTT. This translates into CASSGVGTENTEAFF.

This clonotype was recorded at least ten times. V gene TRBV28 combines with J gene TRBJ1-5; no firm D call. Trimming stripped 7 bases from V and 5 bases from J, with 12 bases between. CDR1 and CDR2 (germline): MDHEN, SYDVKM. There are 13 residues in the CDR3. The CDR3 sequence is CASNVPDHQPQHF. In DNA, the CDR3 is TGTGCCAGCAATGTACCTGACCATCAGCCCCAGCATTTT.

The sample holds many counts of this clonotype. The chain links TRBV4-2 to TRBJ2-4; 9 bases map to TRBD2. This CDR3 is 14 amino acids long. The V gene's germline CDR1 is LGHNA and CDR2 YNFKEQ. The V and J ends lost 4 bases and 8 bases, in that order; junction bases with no gene match: 6. CDR3 bases: TGTGCCAGCAGCCGCAGCGGGGGGTTTGACATTCAGTACTTC. It is translated as CASSRSGGFDIQYF.

This clonotype has at least ten counts. The rearrangement links TRBV5-1 to TRBJ2-5; 7 nucleotides line up with TRBD1. This CDR3 comprises 14 residues. V was pared by 7 bases and J by 5 bases, with 11 bases of the junction left unmatched. Per germline, CDR1 SGHRS and CDR2 YFSETQ. CDR3 amino acids: CASWRPGGTETQYF. As DNA, the CDR3 is TGCGCCAGCTGGAGGCCAGGGGGTACGGAGACCCAGTACTTC.

CDR3 nucleotide sequence: TGTGCCAGCAGCCCTCTCAGTGGGCGGGGTGGAGCCAATGAGCAGTTCTTC. Its translation is CASSPLSGRGGANEQFF. This rearrangement joins TRBV7-9 to TRBJ2-1; D might be TRBD2 (6 bases). This CDR3 has 17 residues. Trimming removed 5 bases from V and 6 bases from J, with 23 bases in between. Germline CDR1 and CDR2: SEHNR and FQNEAQ (reference sequence).

This clonotype has more than one count but fewer than ten. CDR3 loop: CASRPDSYNSPLHF. Written as DNA, the CDR3 is TGTGCCAGCAGACCGGACTCCTATAATTCACCCCTCCACTTT. The chain links TRBV6-2 or TRBV6-3 to TRBJ1-6, with D hard to call. V dropped 6 bases and J dropped 0 bases, with 6 bases sitting between them. The length of the CDR3 is 14 residues. Germline lookup yields CDR1 MNHEY and CDR2 SVGEGT.

The V and J genes are TRBV19 and TRBJ2-7; weak D call: TRBD1 (5 bases). Trimming pared 3 bases from V and 2 bases from J, leaving 11 bases between. CDR1 is LNHDA, CDR2 SQIVND, per germline (reference sequence). There are 14 residues in the CDR3. CDR3 coding DNA: TGTGCCAGTAGTATCGCCGACAGAGCCTACGAGCAGTACTTC. This codes for CASSIADRAYEQYF.

This rearrangement joins TRBV20-1 to TRBJ2-5; D remains unclear. The CDR3 length is 14 residues. Trimming left V 6 bases short and J 0 bases short, with 14 bases between. Germline CDR1 and CDR2: DFQATT and SNEGSKA (reference sequence). In DNA, the CDR3 is TGCAGTGCCCCCTCGGACCGGTACCAAGAGACCCAGTACTTC. Its protein is CSAPSDRYQETQYF.

This clonotype was observed at least ten times. The genes are TRBV18 and TRBJ2-1, with no clear D. The germline CDR1 and CDR2 sequences are KGHSH and LQKENI. V shed 0 bases and J shed 5 bases, with 2 bases lying between them. This CDR3 comprises 12 residues. CDR3 residues: CASSPPDNEQFF. DNA for the CDR3: TGTGCCAGCTCACCACCGGACAATGAGCAGTTCTTC.